What follows are 30 T cell receptor beta chains derived from one specimen sequenced in a study of blood T cell repertoires in COVID-19. TCRdb's copy holds only in-frame clones and misses some; the assay was immunoSEQ multiplex PCR. The table records 300,000 to 350,000 clones, 85% to 90% of them present only once. Source material: PBMCs or T cells enriched from blood (not recorded which). The source is a woman in her twenties or thirties who had recovered from COVID-19.

This rearrangement joins TRBV3-1 (or the pseudogene TRBV3-2) to TRBJ1-3, with a possible D match to TRBD1 (6 bases). The germline V gene has CDR1 LGHDT and CDR2 YNNKEL (reference sequence). There are 17 residues in the CDR3. V lost 5 bases and J lost 0, with 17 bases in between. DNA of the CDR3: TGTGCCAGCAGCGAAGCGTACAGGGTTGTCTCTGGAAACACCATATATTTT. It encodes CASSEAYRVVSGNTIYF.

V and J are TRBV20-1 and TRBJ2-1, with 11 nucleotides matching TRBD2. CDR1 is DFQATT and CDR2 is SNEGSKA in the germline V gene (reference sequence). The ends lost 3 bases at V and 4 bases at J; junction bases unmatched: 5. This CDR3 has 15 residues. The CDR3 protein is CSASIAGGWYNEQFF. The DNA of the CDR3 is TGCAGTGCTAGTATAGCGGGAGGGTGGTACAATGAGCAGTTCTTC.

The rearrangement links TRBV10-3 to TRBJ2-6; the match to TRBD2 covers 10 bases. The CDR3 has 19 residues. V was pared by 5 bases and J by 0 bases, with 10 bases of the junction left unmatched. Per the germline V gene, CDR1 is ENHRY and CDR2 is SYGVKD. This CDR3 reads CAISPTSGTTSSGANVLTF. The CDR3 coding sequence is TGTGCCATCAGTCCCACTAGCGGGACGACCTCCTCTGGGGCCAACGTCCTGACTTTC.

The CDR3 bases are TGCAGCGTGGTTAGCGGGAGTCCTTACGAGCAGTACTTC. It translates to CSVVSGSPYEQYF. The chain is built from TRBV29-1 and TRBJ2-7; 9 nucleotides agree with TRBD2. The CDR3 is 13 amino acids. After removal of 6 bases from V and 4 bases from J, the junction contained 7 bases not matched to a gene. CDR1 and CDR2 (germline): SQVTM, ANQGSEA.

This clone has more than one count but fewer than ten. CDR3 region: CASSFDRDEKLFF. The CDR3 DNA reads TGTGCCAGCAGCTTTGACAGGGATGAAAAACTGTTTTTT. J is TRBJ1-4 and V is TRBV14; 7 bases map to TRBD1. The J segment lost 6 bases and the V segment lost 5 bases, leaving 3 bases of the junction unmatched. The V gene's germline CDR1 is SGHDN and CDR2 FVKESK. The CDR3 sequence is 13 residues long.

CDR3 protein: CASSFTGAGANVLTF. In nucleotides, the CDR3 is TGTGCCAGCAGCTTTACGGGGGCTGGGGCCAACGTCCTGACTTTC. This chain uses TRBV7-2 with TRBJ2-6; perhaps TRBD2 as D (6 bases). Germline loops: CDR1 SGHTA, CDR2 FQGNSA. The CDR3 spans 15 residues. With 3 bases removed from V and 2 bases from J, the gap between germline ends came to 8 bases.

This clone has more than one count but fewer than ten. The chain couples TRBV6-5 to TRBJ1-5; D remains ambiguous. The V end lost 5 bases, the J end lost 0 bases, and 11 bases lay between the germline ends. Looked up from germline, CDR1 is MNHEY and CDR2 is SVGAGI. The length of the CDR3 is 15 residues. The CDR3 DNA sequence: TGTGCCAGCAGTCAATGGAGAACTAGCAATCAGCCCCAGCATTTT. Translation: CASSQWRTSNQPQHF.

This clone was detected once. The chain is built from TRBV7-2 and TRBJ2-5; D is unresolved. CDR1 and CDR2 from the germline V gene are SGHTA and FQGNSA. Trimming stripped 6 bases from V and 0 bases from J, with 8 bases between. This CDR3 comprises 13 residues. CDR3 protein: CASRNPDQETQYF. The CDR3 nucleotides read TGTGCCAGCAGAAACCCGGACCAAGAGACCCAGTACTTC.

This clone has just a few counts. The chain recombines TRBV19 with TRBJ2-5; 7 bases align to TRBD1. The CDR3 has 12 amino acids. Unmatched junction bases numbered 5, after V lost 8 bases and J lost 5 bases. The germline CDR1 and CDR2 sequences are LNHDA and SQIVND (reference sequence). CDR3 sequence reads: CASRQGYETQYF. The CDR3 nucleotides read TGTGCCAGTCGACAGGGATACGAGACCCAGTACTTC.

V and J are TRBV6-5 and TRBJ1-2; D not certain. Germline CDR1 is MNHEY and CDR2 is SVGAGI. Trimming removed 6 bases at V and 2 bases at J, with 10 bases between. This CDR3 has 13 residues. CDR3 protein: CASSLTENYGYTF. As DNA, the CDR3 is TGTGCCAGCAGCTTGACGGAGAACTATGGCTACACCTTC.

This clone was seen a handful of times. This chain joins TRBV2 and TRBJ2-5; D possibly corresponds to TRBD2 (5 bases). The CDR3 runs 15 residues. Germline V gene sequence: CDR1 SNHLY, CDR2 FYNNEI. Deletions cut 6 bases from V and 9 bases from J, with 23 bases between. The CDR3 DNA follows: TGTGCCAGCAGCGCCAGCGGTCCCCAGTGGGGTTCCCAGTACTTC. This encodes CASSASGPQWGSQYF.

In this sample, this clone turned up a few times. This chain links TRBV11-3 with TRBJ2-1; the match to TRBD2 covers 12 bases. Looked up from germline, CDR1 is SGHNT and CDR2 is YENEEA. The CDR3 length is 18 residues. V lost 5 bases, J lost 8 bases, and 16 bases stayed unmatched. CDR3 amino acids: CASSPRLAGEVGGDEQFF. The DNA of the CDR3 is TGTGCCAGCAGCCCGCGACTAGCGGGAGAAGTCGGGGGGGATGAGCAGTTCTTC.

CDR3 residues: CASSSLRDTEWDSPLHF. The CDR3 nucleotides read TGTGCCAGCAGTTCCCTCCGGGACACAGAATGGGATTCACCCCTCCACTTT. V usage is TRBV27 and J usage is TRBJ1-6; D perhaps matches TRBD1 (6 bases). V dropped 4 bases and J dropped 8 bases, with 21 bases sitting between them. The length of the CDR3 is 17 residues. Germline CDR1 is MNHEY and CDR2 is SMNVEV (reference sequence).

The genes are TRBV11-3 and TRBJ2-1; TRBD2 aligns across 14 bases. V shed 5 bases and J 9 bases; nucleotides not matched to a gene: 12. The CDR3 is made up of 17 amino acids. Germline CDR1 and CDR2: SGHNT and YENEEA. CDR3: CASSPRGGLAGESEQFF. In nucleotides, the CDR3 is TGTGCCAGCAGCCCTAGGGGGGGACTAGCGGGAGAATCTGAGCAGTTCTTC.

The chain couples TRBV10-2 to TRBJ2-1, with 7 bases matching TRBD2. Unmatched junction bases numbered 10, after V lost 4 bases and J lost 7 bases. This CDR3 region has 15 residues. The germline V gene encodes CDR1 WSHSY and CDR2 SAAADI. CDR3 protein: CASSGGEGYSNEQFF. The DNA of the CDR3 is TGCGCCAGCAGTGGAGGGGAGGGGTACTCGAATGAGCAGTTCTTC.

This clone was recorded once. This chain connects TRBV4-2 to TRBJ2-7; 7 bases align to TRBD2. Germline-derived CDR1 and CDR2 are LGHNA and YNFKEQ. The CDR3 runs to 16 residues. V shed 1 base, J shed 0 bases, and the junction held 6 bases outside the gene matches. The CDR3 region is CASSQALSGNSYEQYF. DNA for the CDR3: TGTGCCAGCAGCCAAGCCCTAAGCGGGAACTCCTACGAGCAGTACTTC.

The chain employs TRBV30 and TRBJ2-2, with D tentatively TRBD1 (6 bases). Germline CDR1 and CDR2: GTSNPN and SVGIG (reference sequence). The ends were cut back, 3 bases at V and 5 bases at J, with 25 bases in the middle. The CDR3 is 18 amino acids. The CDR3 spells CAWRSRRGTGARTGELFF. The DNA of the CDR3 is TGTGCCTGGAGGTCCCGCAGGGGTACCGGCGCCCGGACCGGGGAGCTGTTTTTT.

The CDR3 DNA sequence: TGTGCCAGTAGGATGGGGGACATGAACACTGAAGCTTTCTTT. This sequence encodes CASRMGDMNTEAFF. The rearrangement uses TRBV9 and TRBJ1-1, with D possibly being TRBD1 (6 bases). Trimming pared 8 bases from V and 0 bases from J, leaving 14 bases between. The length of the CDR3 is 14 residues. CDR1 is SGDLS and CDR2 is YYNGEE in the germline V gene. The full variable domain, its missing parts supplied by reference TRBV9 and TRBJ1-1, is DSGVTQTPKHLITATGQRVTLRCSPRSGDLSVYWYQQSLDQGLQFLIQYYNGEERAKGNILERFSAQQFPDLHSELNLSSLELGDSALYFCASRMGDMNTEAFFGQGTRLTVV.

The V and J genes are TRBV6-5 and TRBJ2-5; 9 nucleotides match TRBD2. The V segment lost 8 bases and the J segment 5 bases; nucleotides outside the gene matches: 12. This CDR3 is 15 amino acids long. The germline V gene has CDR1 MNHEY and CDR2 SVGAGI. CDR3 sequence (DNA): TGTGCCAGCGCAGTGGGGGCTAGCGGGACCGAGACCCAGTACTTC. Translation: CASAVGASGTETQYF.

The rearrangement uses TRBV11-1 and TRBJ2-2; weak D call: TRBD1 (5 bases). The length of the CDR3 is 15 residues. Trimming took off 4 bases at V and 4 bases at J, with 13 bases between the two ends. CDR1 is SGHAT, CDR2 FQDESV, per germline (reference sequence). Here the CDR3 reads CASSSTGPPTGELFF. As DNA, the CDR3 is TGTGCCAGCAGCTCAACAGGCCCCCCCACCGGGGAGCTGTTTTTT.

The chain joins TRBV9 to TRBJ1-2; D might be TRBD1 (5 bases). Germline CDR1 SGDLS, CDR2 YYNGEE. CDR3 length: 15 amino acids. Trimming shortened V by 4 bases and J by 0 bases, and 13 bases separated the two germline ends. The CDR3 bases are TGTGCCAGCAGCAACCAGGGCTTCTCTAACTATGGCTACACCTTC. Amino acids: CASSNQGFSNYGYTF.

The chain carries TRBV11-2 and TRBJ2-1; D not certain. The CDR3 totals 12 residues. Trimming removed 5 bases at V and 8 bases at J, with 10 bases between. The germline V gene encodes CDR1 SGHAT and CDR2 FQNNGV. The CDR3 loop is CASSPARDEQFF. The CDR3 DNA follows: TGTGCCAGCAGCCCCGCCCGGGATGAGCAGTTCTTC.

The V gene is TRBV29-1, the J gene TRBJ1-5; perhaps TRBD1 as D (5 bases). Germline CDR1 reads SQVTM; CDR2 reads ANQGSEA. The CDR3 is 12 amino acids. Trimming removed 7 bases at V and 6 bases at J, with 13 bases between. CDR3 protein: CSALQEGQPQHF. The CDR3 coding sequence is TGCAGCGCCCTACAGGAGGGTCAGCCCCAGCATTTT.

The chain recombines TRBV9 with TRBJ2-1; 12 nucleotides line up with TRBD2. The CDR3 loop spans 15 amino acids. Germline values: CDR1 SGDLS, CDR2 YYNGEE. The junction had 4 bases not matched to a gene; V was cut back by 1 base and J by 8 bases. The chain's CDR3 is CASSVWGTSGHEQFF. The CDR3 bases are TGTGCCAGCAGCGTATGGGGGACTAGCGGGCATGAGCAGTTCTTC.

The genes are TRBV6-5 and TRBJ1-2, with TRBD1 matching over 8 bases. Losses at the gene ends were 5 bases for V and 4 bases for J; bases not matched to a gene: 9. Looked up from germline, CDR1 is MNHEY and CDR2 is SVGAGI. This CDR3 has 15 amino acids. Here the CDR3 DNA reads TGTGCCAGCAGTCCAGGGGGCGACGGAGGCTATGGCTACACCTTC. Translating it yields CASSPGGDGGYGYTF.

CDR3 region: CAISVGQGMNTEAFF. DNA of the CDR3: TGTGCCATCAGTGTGGGACAGGGCATGAACACTGAAGCTTTCTTT. The genes are TRBV10-3 and TRBJ1-1, with 9 bases that match TRBD1. V shed 4 bases, J shed 0 bases, and the junction held 3 bases outside the gene matches. This CDR3 contains 15 residues. The germline V gene encodes CDR1 ENHRY and CDR2 SYGVKD.

This chain joins TRBV2 and TRBJ2-1; 9 bases fit TRBD2. The CDR3 totals 19 residues. CDR1 is SNHLY, CDR2 FYNNEI, per germline. V lost 10 bases to trimming and J lost 5 bases; unmatched junction nucleotides: 24. CDR3 sequence: CAIDRGVGGRASANNEQFF. The CDR3 bases are TGTGCCATCGATAGGGGTGTTGGCGGGAGGGCCAGTGCGAACAATGAGCAGTTCTTC. The full variable domain, completed using reference TRBV2 and TRBJ2-1, is EPEVTQTPSHQVTQMGQEVILRCVPISNHLYFYWYRQILGQKVEFLVSFYNNEISEKSEIFDDQFSVERPDGSNFTLKIRSTKLEDSAMYFCAIDRGVGGRASANNEQFFGPGTRLTVL.

The chain uses TRBV6-5 and TRBJ2-1; TRBD2 aligns across 13 bases. V dropped 4 bases and J dropped 5; count of bases not matched to a gene: 5. From germline, CDR1 is MNHEY and CDR2 SVGAGI. This CDR3 comprises 16 residues. This CDR3 reads CASSSQGLAGNNEQFF. Written as DNA, the CDR3 is TGTGCCAGCAGTTCCCAGGGACTAGCGGGGAACAATGAGCAGTTCTTC.

CDR3: CASSYRGPVSTDTQYF. CDR3 DNA: TGTGCCAGCAGTTATAGGGGTCCGGTTAGCACAGATACGCAGTATTTT. This chain uses TRBV6-5 with TRBJ2-3; D is perhaps TRBD1 (5 bases). Germline V lookup: CDR1 MNHEY, CDR2 SVGAGI. The CDR3 length is 16 residues. V lost 3 bases, J lost 0 bases, and 13 bases lay in between.

This clone was picked up a small number of times. The chain carries TRBV3-1 (or the pseudogene TRBV3-2) and TRBJ1-3, with TRBD1 identical over 8 bases. The CDR3 consists of 13 residues. The V gene's germline CDR1 is LGHDT and CDR2 YNNKEL (reference sequence). V gave up 7 bases and J gave up 8 bases; unmatched junction bases: 7. CDR3 sequence: CASKRQGWDTIYF. In DNA form, the CDR3 reads TGTGCCAGCAAACGACAGGGGTGGGACACCATATATTTT.